This T cell receptor (beta chain) came from a study of cytomegalovirus exposure and HLA in healthy donors. CDR3 length: 17 amino acids. The germline V and J ends were trimmed by 0 bases and 6 bases, with 20 bases remaining between them. Germline V CDR1 and CDR2: SGHAT, FQNNGV. Amplification used 60 Vbeta primers and 13 Jbeta primers. In the study's own analysis: Later, 80 million or so unique TCR beta chains were counted in an analysis, and roughly 11 million of them were shared. The table came from immunoSEQ multiplex PCR; TCRdb's copy has only in-frame clones and leaves some out. The DNA was the basis for D and trimming; V, J and clone size are from that table. The sample yields some 150,000 clones, over 75% seen once.

The V gene is TRBV11-2, the J gene TRBJ1-1; D unresolved. The clonotype originates from a middle-aged woman in good health and CMV-seropositive. Sample: PBMCs. CDR3: CASSLETGVRGRAEAFF. CDR3 DNA: TGTGCCAGCAGCTTAGAGACGGGTGTCAGAGGGAGAGCTGAAGCTTTCTTT.